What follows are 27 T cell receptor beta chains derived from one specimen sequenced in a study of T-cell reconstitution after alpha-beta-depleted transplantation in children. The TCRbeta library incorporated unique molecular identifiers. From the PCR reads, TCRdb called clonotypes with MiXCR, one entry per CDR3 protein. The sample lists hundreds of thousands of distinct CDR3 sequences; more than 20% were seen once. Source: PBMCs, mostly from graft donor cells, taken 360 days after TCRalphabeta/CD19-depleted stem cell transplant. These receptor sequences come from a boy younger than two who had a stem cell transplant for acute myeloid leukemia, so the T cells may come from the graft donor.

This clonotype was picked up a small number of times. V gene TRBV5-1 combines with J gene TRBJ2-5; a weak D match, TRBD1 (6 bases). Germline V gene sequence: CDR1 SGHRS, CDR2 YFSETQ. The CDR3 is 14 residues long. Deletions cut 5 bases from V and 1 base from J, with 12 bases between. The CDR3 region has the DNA TGCGCCAGCAGTCGCGGACAGTCCCAAGAGACCCAGTACTTC. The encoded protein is CASSRGQSQETQYF.

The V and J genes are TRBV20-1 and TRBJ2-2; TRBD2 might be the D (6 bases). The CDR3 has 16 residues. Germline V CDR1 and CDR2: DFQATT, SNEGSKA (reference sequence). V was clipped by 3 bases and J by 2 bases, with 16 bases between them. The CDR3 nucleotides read TGCAGTGCTAGGGTGGCGGGGAGGCTAAACACCGGGGAGCTGTTTTTT. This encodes CSARVAGRLNTGELFF.

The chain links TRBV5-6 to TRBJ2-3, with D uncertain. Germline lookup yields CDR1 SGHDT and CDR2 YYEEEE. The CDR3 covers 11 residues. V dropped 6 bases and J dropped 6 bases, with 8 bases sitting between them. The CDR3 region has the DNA TGTGCCAGCATCATCGGGGATACGCAGTATTTT. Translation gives CASIIGDTQYF.

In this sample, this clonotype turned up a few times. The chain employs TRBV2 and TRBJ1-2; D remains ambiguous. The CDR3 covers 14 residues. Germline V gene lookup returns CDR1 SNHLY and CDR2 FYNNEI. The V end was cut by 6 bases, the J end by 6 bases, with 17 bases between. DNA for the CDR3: TGTGCCAGCAGAGGTATTAGGGAAGAAAATGGCTACACCTTC. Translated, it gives CASRGIREENGYTF.

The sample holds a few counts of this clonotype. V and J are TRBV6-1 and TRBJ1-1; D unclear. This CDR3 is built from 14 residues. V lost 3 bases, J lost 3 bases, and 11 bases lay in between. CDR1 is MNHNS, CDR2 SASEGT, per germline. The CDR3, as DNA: TGTGCCAGCAGTGAGCGGGTAAGGGACACTGAAGCTTTCTTT. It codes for CASSERVRDTEAFF.

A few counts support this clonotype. The CDR3 region is CSARGGTSQETQYF. The CDR3 bases are TGCAGTGCTAGAGGCGGGACTAGTCAAGAGACCCAGTACTTC. The rearrangement joins TRBV20-1 to TRBJ2-5; 8 bases are shared with TRBD2. This CDR3 comprises 14 residues. The V gene end was trimmed by 1 base and the J gene end by 2 bases; junction bases not matched to a gene: 3. Germline values: CDR1 DFQATT, CDR2 SNEGSKA (reference sequence).

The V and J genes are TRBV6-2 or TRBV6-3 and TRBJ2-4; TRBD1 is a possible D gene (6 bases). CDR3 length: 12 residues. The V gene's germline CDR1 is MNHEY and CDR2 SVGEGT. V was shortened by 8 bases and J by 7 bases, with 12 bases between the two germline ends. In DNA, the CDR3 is TGTGCCAGCGGGGACCAGGGGAACATTCAGTACTTC. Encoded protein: CASGDQGNIQYF.

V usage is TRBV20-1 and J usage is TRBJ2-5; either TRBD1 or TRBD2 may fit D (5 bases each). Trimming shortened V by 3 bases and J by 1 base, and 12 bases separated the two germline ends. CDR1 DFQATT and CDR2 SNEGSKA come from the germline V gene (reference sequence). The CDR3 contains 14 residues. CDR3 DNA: TGCAGTGCTAGTGGGGGTCGGGCCCAAGAGACCCAGTACTTC. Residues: CSASGGRAQETQYF.

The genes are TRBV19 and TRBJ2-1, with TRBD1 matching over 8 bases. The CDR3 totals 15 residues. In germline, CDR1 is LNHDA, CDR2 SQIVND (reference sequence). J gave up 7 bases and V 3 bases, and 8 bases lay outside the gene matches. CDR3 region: CASSIGQGARNEQFF. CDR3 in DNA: TGTGCCAGTAGTATTGGGCAGGGGGCTCGAAATGAGCAGTTCTTC.

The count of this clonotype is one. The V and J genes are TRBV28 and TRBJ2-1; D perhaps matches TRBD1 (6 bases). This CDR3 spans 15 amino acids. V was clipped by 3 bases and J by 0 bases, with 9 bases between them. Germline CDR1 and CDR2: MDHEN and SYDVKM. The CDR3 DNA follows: TGTGCCAGCAGTTTGGGGGCTCCCTCCTACAATGAGCAGTTCTTC. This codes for CASSLGAPSYNEQFF.

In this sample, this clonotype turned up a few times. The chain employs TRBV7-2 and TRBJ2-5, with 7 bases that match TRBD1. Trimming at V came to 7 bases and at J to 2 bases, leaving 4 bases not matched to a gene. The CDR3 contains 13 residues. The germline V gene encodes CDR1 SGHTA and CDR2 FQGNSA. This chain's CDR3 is CASTTGQQETQYF. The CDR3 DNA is TGTGCCAGCACCACGGGACAGCAAGAGACCCAGTACTTC.

CDR3 region: CASSSWLALSTDTQYF. CDR3 DNA sequence: TGTGCCAGCAGCTCCTGGCTAGCGCTCAGCACAGATACGCAGTATTTT. The rearrangement links TRBV7-8 to TRBJ2-3, with D possibly matching TRBD2 (6 bases). CDR3 length equals 16 residues. Germline V lookup: CDR1 SGHVS, CDR2 FQNEAQ. V was clipped by 4 bases and J by 0 bases, with 14 bases between them. Using reference TRBV7-8 and TRBJ2-3 for the parts outside the CDR3, the full variable domain is GAGVSQSPRYKVAKRGQDVALRCDPISGHVSLFWYQQALGQGPEFLTYFQNEAQLDKSGLPSDRFFAERPEGSVSTLKIQRTQQEDSAVYLCASSSWLALSTDTQYFGPGTRLTVL.

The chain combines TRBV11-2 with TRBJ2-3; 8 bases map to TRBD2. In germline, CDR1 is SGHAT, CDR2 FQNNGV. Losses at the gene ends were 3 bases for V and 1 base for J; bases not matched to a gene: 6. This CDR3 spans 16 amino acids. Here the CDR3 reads CASSLISGGRTDTQYF. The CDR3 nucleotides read TGTGCCAGCAGCTTGATCAGCGGGGGTCGCACAGATACGCAGTATTTT.

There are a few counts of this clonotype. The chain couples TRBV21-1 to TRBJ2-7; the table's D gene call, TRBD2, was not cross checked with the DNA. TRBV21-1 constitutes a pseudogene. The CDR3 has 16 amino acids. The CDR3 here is CASSKGETSLSYEQYV. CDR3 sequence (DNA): TGTGCCAGCAGCAAAGGGGAAACTAGCCTATCCTACGAGCAGTACGTC.

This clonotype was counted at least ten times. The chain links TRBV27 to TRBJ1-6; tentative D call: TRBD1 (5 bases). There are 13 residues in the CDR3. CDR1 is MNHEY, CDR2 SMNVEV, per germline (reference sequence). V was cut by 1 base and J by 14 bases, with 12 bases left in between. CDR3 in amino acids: CASSLFKTGALHF. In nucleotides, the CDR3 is TGTGCCAGCAGTTTATTCAAAACGGGGGCCCTCCACTTT.

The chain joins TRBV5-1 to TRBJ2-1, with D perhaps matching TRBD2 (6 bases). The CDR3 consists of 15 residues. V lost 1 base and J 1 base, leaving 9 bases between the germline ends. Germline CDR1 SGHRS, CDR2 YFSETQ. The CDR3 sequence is CASSLMGGSYNEQFF. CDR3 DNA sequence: TGCGCCAGCAGCTTGATGGGGGGTTCCTACAATGAGCAGTTCTTC.

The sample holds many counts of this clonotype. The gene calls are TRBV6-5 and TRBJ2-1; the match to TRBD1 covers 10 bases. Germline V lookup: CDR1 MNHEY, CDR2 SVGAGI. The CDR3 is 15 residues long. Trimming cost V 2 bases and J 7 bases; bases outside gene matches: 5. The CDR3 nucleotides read TGTGCCAGCAGTTACGACAGGGGGCGCTGGAATGAGCAGTTCTTC. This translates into CASSYDRGRWNEQFF.

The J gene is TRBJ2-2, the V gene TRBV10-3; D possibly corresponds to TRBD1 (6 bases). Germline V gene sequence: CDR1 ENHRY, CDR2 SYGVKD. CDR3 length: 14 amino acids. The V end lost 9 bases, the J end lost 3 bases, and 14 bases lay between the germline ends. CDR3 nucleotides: TGTGCCATGAACCAACAGGGCTACACCGGGGAGCTGTTTTTT. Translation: CAMNQQGYTGELFF.

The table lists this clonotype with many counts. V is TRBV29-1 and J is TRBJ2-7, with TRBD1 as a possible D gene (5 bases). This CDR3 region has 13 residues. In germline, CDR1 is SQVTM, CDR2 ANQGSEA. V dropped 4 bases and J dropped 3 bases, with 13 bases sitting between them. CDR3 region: CSVVEQGNYEQYF. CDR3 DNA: TGCAGCGTTGTTGAGCAGGGAAACTACGAGCAGTACTTC.

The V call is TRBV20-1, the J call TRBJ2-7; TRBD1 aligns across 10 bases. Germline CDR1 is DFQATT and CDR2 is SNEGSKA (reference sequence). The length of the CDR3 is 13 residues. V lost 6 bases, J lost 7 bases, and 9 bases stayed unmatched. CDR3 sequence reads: CSARTGGRWEQYV. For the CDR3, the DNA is TGCAGTGCCAGGACAGGGGGTCGGTGGGAGCAGTACGTC.

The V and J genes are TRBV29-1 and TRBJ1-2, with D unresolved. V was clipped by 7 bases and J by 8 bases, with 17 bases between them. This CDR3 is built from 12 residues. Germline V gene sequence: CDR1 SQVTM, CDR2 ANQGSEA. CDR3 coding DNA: TGCAGCGCCGGACCGGTGACGGAAGGCTACACCTTC. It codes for CSAGPVTEGYTF.

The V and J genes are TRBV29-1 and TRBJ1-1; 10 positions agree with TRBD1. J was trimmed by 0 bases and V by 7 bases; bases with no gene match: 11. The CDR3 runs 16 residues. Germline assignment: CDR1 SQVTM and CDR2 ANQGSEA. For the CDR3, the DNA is TGCAGCGCTAGGGGACAGGGGTCTTCCATGAACACTGAAGCTTTCTTT. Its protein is CSARGQGSSMNTEAFF.

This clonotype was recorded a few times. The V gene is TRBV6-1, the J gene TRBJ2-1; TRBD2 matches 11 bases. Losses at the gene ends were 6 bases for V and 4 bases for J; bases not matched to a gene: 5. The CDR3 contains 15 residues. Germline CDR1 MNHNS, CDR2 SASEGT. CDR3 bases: TGTGCCAGCAGAAATAGCGGGGGGGTTTACAATGAGCAGTTCTTC. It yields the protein CASRNSGGVYNEQFF.

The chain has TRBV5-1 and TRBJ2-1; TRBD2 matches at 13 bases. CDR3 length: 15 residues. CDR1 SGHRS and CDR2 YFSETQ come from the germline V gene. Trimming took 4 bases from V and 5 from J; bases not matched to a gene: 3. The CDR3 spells CASSGGLAGNNEQFF. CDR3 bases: TGCGCCAGCAGCGGGGGACTAGCGGGGAACAATGAGCAGTTCTTC. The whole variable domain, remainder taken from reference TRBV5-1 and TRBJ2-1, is KAGVTQTPRYLIKTRGQQVTLSCSPISGHRSVSWYQQTPGQGLQFLFEYFSETQRNKGNFPGRFSGRQFSNSRSEMNVSTLELGDSALYLCASSGGLAGNNEQFFGPGTRLTVL.

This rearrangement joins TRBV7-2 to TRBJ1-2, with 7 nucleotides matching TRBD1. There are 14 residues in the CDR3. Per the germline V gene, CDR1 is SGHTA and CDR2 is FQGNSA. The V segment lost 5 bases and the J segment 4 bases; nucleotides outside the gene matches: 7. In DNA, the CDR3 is TGTGCCAGCAGCACCAAGACAGGGAGCTATGGCTACACCTTC. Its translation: CASSTKTGSYGYTF.

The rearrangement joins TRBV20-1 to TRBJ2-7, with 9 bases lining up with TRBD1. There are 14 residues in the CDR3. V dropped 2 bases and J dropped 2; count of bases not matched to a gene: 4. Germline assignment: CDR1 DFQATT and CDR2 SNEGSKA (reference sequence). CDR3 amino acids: CSARRRQGAYEQYF. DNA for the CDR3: TGCAGTGCTAGAAGGAGACAGGGGGCCTACGAGCAGTACTTC.

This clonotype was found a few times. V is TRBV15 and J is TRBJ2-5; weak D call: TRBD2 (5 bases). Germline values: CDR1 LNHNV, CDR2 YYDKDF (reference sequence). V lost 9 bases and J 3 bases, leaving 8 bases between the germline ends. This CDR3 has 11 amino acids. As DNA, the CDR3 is TGTGCCACACGGCGGGAAGAGACCCAGTACTTC. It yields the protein CATRREETQYF.